This T cell receptor (beta chain) was observed in a study of regulatory T cells in long-lasting Graves disease. Whole-study context: Graves' patients, newly diagnosed, had taken antithyroid drugs under 3 months.

The CDR3 contains 14 residues. Per the germline V gene, CDR1 is MDHEN and CDR2 is SYDVKM. V lost 6 bases and J 4 bases, leaving 16 bases between the germline ends. TCR beta libraries were built with iRepertoire HTBI primers and Arm-PCR of CDR3 regions. TCRdb recomputed calls from the multiplex PCR reads with MiXCR, one row per CDR3 protein. In the table there are approximately 540,000 distinct CDR3 sequences, 9.5% to 15% of which are singletons. Indicated time point: newly diagnosed GD, antithyroid drugs for less than 3 months. PBMC RNA served as the TCR library source. This clonotype has at least ten counts. These data were also reused for a study on T cells in Graves' hyperthyroidism and ophthalmopathy.

The specimen was peripheral blood mononuclear cells (PBMCs), collected at new diagnosis, from a patient treated with antithyroid drugs. The receptor was isolated from a woman aged 25-40 years with Graves disease. The V gene is TRBV28, the J gene TRBJ2-7, with D possibly TRBD1 on 6 matching bases. This CDR3 reads CASSLDSVAYEQYF. CDR3 nucleotides: TGTGCCAGCAGCTTGGACAGCGTGGCGTACGAGCAGTACTTC.